The entry below describes one T cell receptor (beta chain). The protocol was immunoSEQ multiplex PCR, while the TCRdb copy is restricted to in-frame clones and leaves out a portion. The sample holds 400,000 to 600,000 clones, more than 75% seen once. V was clipped by 6 bases and J by 1 base, with 9 bases between them. The CDR3 sequence is 12 residues long. Germline CDR1 reads SQVTM; CDR2 reads ANQGSEA. These data are taken from a study of shared clonotypes between healthy human individuals. The TCR comes from a woman in her thirties or forties in good health. Some clones in this sample may be carry-over from other donors' samples. The sample consisted of PBMCs. The genes are TRBV29-1 and TRBJ1-1, with D possibly TRBD1 on 5 matching bases. In DNA, the CDR3 is TGCAGCGTCGGACATTCGAACACTGAAGCTTTCTTT. The encoded protein is CSVGHSNTEAFF.